Below are 22 T cell receptor beta chains sequenced from a single sample in a study of T cell repertoires in cytomegalovirus infection. TCRdb analysed the reads with MiXCR anew, one entry per CDR3 protein. The sample has over 150,000 distinct CDR3 sequences, 17% seen once. Sequencing was performed on CD8+ T cells from PBMCs. All receptors come from a human donor in good health (CMV status not recorded). Some clones in this sample may be carry-over from other donors' samples.

The rearrangement uses TRBV28 and TRBJ1-3; D might be TRBD1 (5 bases). V lost 5 bases, J lost 0 bases, and 17 bases lay in between. The CDR3 is 17 residues long. Germline values: CDR1 MDHEN, CDR2 SYDVKM. The CDR3 region is CASSEGDLAGSGNTIYF. CDR3 nucleotides: TGTGCCAGCAGTGAAGGGGACCTCGCGGGCTCTGGAAACACCATATATTTT.

The rearrangement joins TRBV6-1 to TRBJ2-7; either TRBD1 or TRBD2 may fit D (5 bases each). Trimming took 8 bases from V and 0 from J, leaving 8 bases between them. There are 12 residues in the CDR3. From germline, CDR1 is MNHNS and CDR2 SASEGT. CDR3 in amino acids: CASRDVSYEQYF. DNA for the CDR3: TGTGCCAGCCGGGACGTCTCCTACGAGCAGTACTTC.

This clonotype was counted between two and nine times. The chain joins TRBV20-1 to TRBJ1-2, with D possibly being TRBD1 (5 bases). The germline gives CDR1 DFQATT, CDR2 SNEGSKA (reference sequence). This CDR3 spans 13 amino acids. V was pared by 6 bases and J by 2 bases, with 13 bases between. The DNA for the CDR3 is TGCAGTGCCTATTTGACAGAGAACTATGGCTACACCTTC. Amino acid sequence: CSAYLTENYGYTF.

This rearrangement joins TRBV19 to TRBJ1-1; D might be TRBD1 (6 bases). This CDR3 is built from 14 residues. Trimming pared 4 bases from V and 0 bases from J, leaving 9 bases between. Germline V lookup: CDR1 LNHDA, CDR2 SQIVND (reference sequence). Here the CDR3 DNA reads TGTGCCAGTAGTACGGGACAAATGAACACTGAAGCTTTCTTT. Translation gives CASSTGQMNTEAFF. Full variable domain (rest looked up from reference TRBV19 and TRBJ1-1): DGGITQSPKYLFRKEGQNVTLSCEQNLNHDAMYWYRQDPGQGLRLIYYSQIVNDFQKGDIAEGYSVSREKKESFPLTVTSAQKNPTAFYLCASSTGQMNTEAFFGQGTRLTVV.

The table lists this clonotype with many counts. This chain connects TRBV7-2 to TRBJ2-1; 8 bases are shared with TRBD2. Per the germline V gene, CDR1 is SGHTA and CDR2 is FQGNSA. J gave up 4 bases and V 5 bases, and 10 bases lay outside the gene matches. This CDR3 has 16 amino acids. This CDR3 is CASSPRASGPYNEQFF. In nucleotides, the CDR3 is TGTGCCAGCAGCCCAAGGGCTAGCGGGCCTTACAATGAGCAGTTCTTC.

This clonotype has only a few counts. The chain carries TRBV12-3 or TRBV12-4 and TRBJ1-2; the match to TRBD1 covers 11 bases. V was clipped by 4 bases and J by 7 bases; unmatched bases: 11. The CDR3 spans 16 residues. The CDR3 region is CASSSGQGAQMGGYTF. The CDR3 bases are TGTGCCAGCAGTTCCGGACAGGGGGCGCAAATGGGTGGCTACACCTTC.

The CDR3: CASSKQGNGASEAFF. The CDR3 coding sequence is TGTGCCAGCAGCAAACAGGGGAATGGTGCTTCTGAAGCTTTCTTT. The chain uses TRBV7-9 and TRBJ1-1, with 7 bases matching TRBD1. This CDR3 comprises 15 residues. The germline V gene has CDR1 SEHNR and CDR2 FQNEAQ (reference sequence). The junction had 12 bases not matched to a gene; V was cut back by 5 bases and J by 6 bases.

This clonotype has just a few counts. As DNA, the CDR3 is TGTGCCAGCAGTCTAGACAGGAGCAATCAGCCCCAGCATTTT. It specifies CASSLDRSNQPQHF. The chain recombines TRBV12-3 or TRBV12-4 with TRBJ1-5, with D possibly being TRBD1 (6 bases). Trimming stripped 5 bases from V and 1 base from J, with 9 bases between. The CDR3 runs 14 residues.

This clonotype was seen only a few times. V and J are TRBV6-2 or TRBV6-3 and TRBJ2-3; D call uncertain. This CDR3 is built from 15 residues. CDR1 MNHEY and CDR2 SVGEGT come from the germline V gene. V lost 2 bases and J 0 bases, leaving 9 bases between the germline ends. The CDR3 is CASSYDTVSTDTQYF. The CDR3 region has the DNA TGTGCCAGCAGTTACGACACGGTGAGCACAGATACGCAGTATTTT.

This clonotype was found a few times. The V gene is TRBV12-5, the J gene TRBJ2-1; TRBD2 matches 9 bases. Germline V lookup: CDR1 LGHNT, CDR2 FRNRAP. The V segment lost 6 bases and the J segment 5 bases; nucleotides outside the gene matches: 2. The CDR3 sequence is 13 residues long. The CDR3 bases are TGTGCTAGTGGGTGGACTAGCGACAATGAGCAGTTCTTC. Translation: CASGWTSDNEQFF. Full variable domain (missing parts from reference TRBV12-5 and TRBJ2-1): DARVTQTPRHKVTEMGQEVTMRCQPILGHNTVFWYRQTMMQGLELLAYFRNRAPLDDSGMPKDRFSAEMPDATLATLKIQPSEPRDSAVYFCASGWTSDNEQFFGPGTRLTVL.

This clonotype was counted a few times. The chain has TRBV7-2 and TRBJ1-5; no definite D call. V dropped 5 bases and J dropped 0 bases, with 14 bases sitting between them. Germline CDR1 reads SGHTA; CDR2 reads FQGNSA. There are 16 residues in the CDR3. CDR3 in DNA: TGTGCCAGCAGCCCCTCCGGTCTTTATAGCAATCAGCCCCAGCATTTT. Its translation is CASSPSGLYSNQPQHF.

The V gene is TRBV29-1, the J gene TRBJ1-1; D unclear. This CDR3 is 13 amino acids long. Germline V gene data show CDR1 as SQVTM and CDR2 as ANQGSEA. Trimming pared 6 bases from V and 1 base from J, leaving 12 bases between. CDR3 residues: CSVSPMGNTEAFF. The CDR3 bases are TGCAGCGTATCCCCGATGGGGAACACTGAAGCTTTCTTT.

The chain carries TRBV7-2 and TRBJ1-2; D is uncertain. This CDR3 spans 16 amino acids. The V end lost 2 bases, the J end lost 2 bases, and 15 bases lay between the germline ends. Per germline, CDR1 SGHTA and CDR2 FQGNSA. DNA for the CDR3: TGTGCCAGCAGCTTAAGATCCCCGGCTGCGAACTATGGCTACACCTTC. Amino acids: CASSLRSPAANYGYTF.

V and J are TRBV6-2 or TRBV6-3 and TRBJ2-1, with 7 nucleotides matching TRBD2. This CDR3 has 19 residues. V shed 4 bases and J 4 bases; nucleotides not matched to a gene: 19. Germline V lookup: CDR1 MNHEY, CDR2 SVGEGT. CDR3 protein: CASSWEDPAGHLSYNEQFF. In DNA, the CDR3 is TGTGCCAGCAGTTGGGAAGACCCAGCGGGGCATCTAAGTTACAATGAGCAGTTCTTC.

V gene TRBV27 combines with J gene TRBJ2-7; D might be TRBD1 (5 bases). CDR1 is MNHEY and CDR2 is SMNVEV in the germline V gene (reference sequence). The CDR3 consists of 14 residues. V lost 4 bases and J lost 0, with 10 bases in between. The CDR3, as DNA: TGTGCCAGCAGTTGGGGCAGGAACTCCTACGAGCAGTACTTC. It yields the protein CASSWGRNSYEQYF.

V gene TRBV5-1 combines with J gene TRBJ1-2; D is possibly TRBD1 (6 bases). The V and J ends lost 4 bases and 6 bases respectively, with 13 bases between them. Germline CDR1 and CDR2: SGHRS and YFSETQ. This CDR3 is built from 13 residues. The CDR3 here is CASSPPGANGYTF. The CDR3 DNA is TGCGCCAGCAGCCCCCCAGGGGCGAATGGCTACACCTTC.

In DNA form, the CDR3 reads TGTGCCAGCAGTGCGACTAGCGGGGGGACTTCTAGCACAGATACGCAGTATTTT. It specifies CASSATSGGTSSTDTQYF. The rearrangement links TRBV6-2 or TRBV6-3 to TRBJ2-3; 13 bases agree with TRBD2. The V segment lost 5 bases and the J segment 0 bases; nucleotides outside the gene matches: 8. The CDR3 runs to 18 residues. Germline CDR1 and CDR2: MNHEY and SVGEGT.

This clonotype was picked up a small number of times. The chain links TRBV23-1 to TRBJ2-7; TRBD1 is a possible D gene (6 bases). TRBV23-1 is known as an ORF, though its function is uncertain. The CDR3 covers 14 residues. V was clipped by 3 bases and J by 0 bases, with 9 bases between them. The CDR3: CASSQPGDSYEQYF. In nucleotides, the CDR3 is TGCGCCAGCAGTCAGCCAGGGGACTCCTACGAGCAGTACTTC.

This clonotype has more than one count but fewer than ten. This chain joins TRBV7-8 and TRBJ1-5; no reliable D call. V lost 5 bases and J lost 3, with 17 bases in between. The germline V gene has CDR1 SGHVS and CDR2 FQNEAQ. CDR3 length equals 16 residues. CDR3 DNA: TGTGCCAGCAGCCTAGACGGGAAGACCTACAATCAGCCCCAGCATTTT. Its protein product is CASSLDGKTYNQPQHF.

This clonotype was seen only a few times. The rearrangement joins TRBV6-2 or TRBV6-3 to TRBJ2-2, with 8 bases matching TRBD1. Germline lookup yields CDR1 MNHEY and CDR2 SVGEGT. V shed 2 bases, J shed 0 bases, and the junction held 5 bases outside the gene matches. The CDR3 length is 17 residues. The DNA of the CDR3 is TGTGCCAGCAGTTACCCGATGGACAGGGCGAACACCGGGGAGCTGTTTTTT. Encoded protein: CASSYPMDRANTGELFF.

The table lists this clonotype with a few counts. The CDR3, as DNA: TGTGCCAGCAGCATGGGACTCCCGGCAGATACGCAGTATTTT. This gives the protein CASSMGLPADTQYF. V is TRBV7-9 and J is TRBJ2-3; weak D call: TRBD2 (6 bases). Germline V gene data show CDR1 as SEHNR and CDR2 as FQNEAQ (reference sequence). The CDR3 sequence is 14 residues long. The V gene lost 5 bases and the J gene lost 4 bases, with 13 bases spanning the gap. Together with reference TRBV7-9 and TRBJ2-3, the CDR3 gives the full variable domain: DTGVSQNPRHKITKRGQNVTFRCDPISEHNRLYWYRQTLGQGPEFLTYFQNEAQLEKSRLLSDRFSAERPKGSFSTLEIQRTEQGDSAMYLCASSMGLPADTQYFGPGTRLTVL.

The chain uses TRBV18 and TRBJ2-1; D is ambiguous. The CDR3 sequence is 15 residues long. The V end lost 6 bases, the J end lost 0 bases, and 12 bases lay between the germline ends. Germline CDR1 KGHSH, CDR2 LQKENI. Here the CDR3 reads CASSPPSSSYNEQFF. The CDR3 DNA reads as TGTGCCAGCTCTCCTCCTTCTTCCTCCTACAATGAGCAGTTCTTC.